The text below deals with one TCR beta chain. What it binds is not known. V lost 8 bases to trimming and J lost 3 bases; unmatched junction nucleotides: 10. Germline lookup yields CDR1 MNHNS and CDR2 SASEGT. The CDR3 has 15 amino acids. These data are taken from a study of a mutant IDH1 vaccine in newly diagnosed glioma. Assay: immunoSEQ multiplex PCR; the TCRdb copy retains only in-frame clones and omits some. Among 40,000 to 55,000 clones listed, about three quarters were seen once. Stated time point: week 35, safety follow-up. The content of each vaccine dose was 300 ug of mutant IDH1 20-mer peptide, and topical imiquimod accompanied it.

V gene TRBV6-1 combines with J gene TRBJ2-5; 9 nucleotides align to TRBD1. This specimen was PBMCs, taken from a glioma patient whose treatment included an IDH1 peptide vaccine. The clonotype comes from a man aged 35 to 55 with glioma. CDR3 DNA: TGTGCCAGCCCACCGAGGGACAGGGCAGAAGAGACCCAGTACTTC. Amino acids: CASPPRDRAEETQYF.